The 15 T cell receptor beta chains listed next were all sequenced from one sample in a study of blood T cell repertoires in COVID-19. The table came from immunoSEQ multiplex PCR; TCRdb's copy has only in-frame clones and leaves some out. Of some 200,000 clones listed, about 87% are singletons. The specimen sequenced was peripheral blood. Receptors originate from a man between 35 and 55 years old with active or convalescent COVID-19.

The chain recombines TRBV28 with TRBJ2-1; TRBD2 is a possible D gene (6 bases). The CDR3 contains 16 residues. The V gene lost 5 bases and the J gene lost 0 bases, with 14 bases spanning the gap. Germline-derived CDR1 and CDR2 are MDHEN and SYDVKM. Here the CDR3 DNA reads TGTGCCAGCAGTCCGACTAGGCCCAGCTCCTACAATGAGCAGTTCTTC. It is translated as CASSPTRPSSYNEQFF.

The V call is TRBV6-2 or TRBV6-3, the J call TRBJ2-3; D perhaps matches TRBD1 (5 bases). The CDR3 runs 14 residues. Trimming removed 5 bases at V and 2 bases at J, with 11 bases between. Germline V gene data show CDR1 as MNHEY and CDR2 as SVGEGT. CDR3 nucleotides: TGTGCCAGCAGTGCAGACAGCCACACAGATACGCAGTATTTT. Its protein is CASSADSHTDTQYF.

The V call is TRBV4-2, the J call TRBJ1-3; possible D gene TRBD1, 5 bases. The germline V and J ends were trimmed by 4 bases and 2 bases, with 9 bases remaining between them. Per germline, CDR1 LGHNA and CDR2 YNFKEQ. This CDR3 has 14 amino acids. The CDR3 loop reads CASSPPGAGNTIYF. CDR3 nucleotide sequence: TGTGCCAGCAGCCCCCCGGGGGCTGGAAACACCATATATTTT.

In DNA form, the CDR3 reads TGTGCCAGCAGTGAAGGCGTCGGGACAGGGGGGGCAGCTTTCTTT. Translating it yields CASSEGVGTGGAAFF. J is TRBJ1-1 and V is TRBV2; 11 bases are shared with TRBD1. Germline-derived CDR1 and CDR2 are SNHLY and FYNNEI. This CDR3 spans 15 amino acids. V lost 1 base and J lost 10; bases outside the gene matches: 8.

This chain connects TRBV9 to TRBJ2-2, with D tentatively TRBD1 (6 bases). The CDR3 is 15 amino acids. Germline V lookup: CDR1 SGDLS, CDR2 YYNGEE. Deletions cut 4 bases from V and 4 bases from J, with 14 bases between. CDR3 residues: CASSPPVGGTGELFF. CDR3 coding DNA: TGTGCCAGCAGCCCTCCGGTAGGGGGCACCGGGGAGCTGTTTTTT.

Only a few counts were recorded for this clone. CDR3 DNA: TGCGCCAGCAGCTTACCAGGGGCCACTGAAGCTTTCTTT. Residues: CASSLPGATEAFF. The V and J genes are TRBV5-1 and TRBJ1-1; TRBD1 might be the D (6 bases). The CDR3 is 13 residues long. V was pared by 2 bases and J by 4 bases, with 9 bases between. CDR1 is SGHRS, CDR2 YFSETQ, per germline.

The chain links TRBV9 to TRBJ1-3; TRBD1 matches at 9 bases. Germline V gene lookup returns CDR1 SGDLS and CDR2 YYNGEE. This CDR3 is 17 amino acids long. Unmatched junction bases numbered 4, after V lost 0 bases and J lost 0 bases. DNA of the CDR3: TGTGCCAGCAGCGTAGGGACAGGGGAAAGCTCTGGAAACACCATATATTTT. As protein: CASSVGTGESSGNTIYF.

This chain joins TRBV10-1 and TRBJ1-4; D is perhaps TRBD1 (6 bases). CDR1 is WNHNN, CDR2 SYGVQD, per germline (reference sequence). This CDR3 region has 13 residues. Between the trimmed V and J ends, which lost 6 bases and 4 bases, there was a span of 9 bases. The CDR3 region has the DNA TGCGCCAGCAGGTCGGACAGTAATGAAAAACTGTTTTTT. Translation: CASRSDSNEKLFF.

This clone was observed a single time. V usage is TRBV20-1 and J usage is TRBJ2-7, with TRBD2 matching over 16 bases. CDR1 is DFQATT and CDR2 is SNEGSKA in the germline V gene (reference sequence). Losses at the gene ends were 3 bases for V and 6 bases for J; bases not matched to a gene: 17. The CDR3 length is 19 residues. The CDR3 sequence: CSASLVGFGTSGGAGEQYF. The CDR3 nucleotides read TGCAGTGCTAGTTTGGTAGGATTCGGGACTAGCGGGGGGGCAGGCGAGCAGTACTTC.

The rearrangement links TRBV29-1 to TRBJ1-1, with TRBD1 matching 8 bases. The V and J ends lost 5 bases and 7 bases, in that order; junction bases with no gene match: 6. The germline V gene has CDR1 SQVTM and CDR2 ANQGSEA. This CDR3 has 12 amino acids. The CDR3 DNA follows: TGCAGCGTTACGGACAGGGTGGGTGAAGCTTTCTTT. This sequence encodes CSVTDRVGEAFF.

The CDR3 sequence is CASRKATGGNTEAFF. DNA for the CDR3: TGTGCCAGCAGGAAGGCGACAGGGGGAAACACTGAAGCTTTCTTT. V is TRBV6-5 and J is TRBJ1-1, with 9 nucleotides matching TRBD1. Trimming cost V 6 bases and J 2 bases; bases outside gene matches: 7. The CDR3 sequence is 15 residues long. From germline, CDR1 is MNHEY and CDR2 SVGAGI.

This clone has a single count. The CDR3 DNA sequence: TGTGCCAGCAGCCTCCAGAGCGTTAATTCACCCCTCCACTTT. It is translated as CASSLQSVNSPLHF. The chain employs TRBV27 and TRBJ1-6, with D unresolved. The CDR3 sequence is 14 residues long. Trimming removed 6 bases from V and 6 bases from J, with 12 bases in between. CDR1 is MNHEY, CDR2 SMNVEV, per germline (reference sequence).

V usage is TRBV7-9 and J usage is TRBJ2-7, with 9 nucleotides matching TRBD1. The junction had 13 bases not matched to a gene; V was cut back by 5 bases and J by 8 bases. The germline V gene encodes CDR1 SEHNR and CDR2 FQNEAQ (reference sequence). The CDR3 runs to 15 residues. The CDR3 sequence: CASSPSGTGKPQQYF. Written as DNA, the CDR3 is TGTGCCAGCAGCCCTTCCGGGACAGGGAAGCCCCAGCAGTACTTC.

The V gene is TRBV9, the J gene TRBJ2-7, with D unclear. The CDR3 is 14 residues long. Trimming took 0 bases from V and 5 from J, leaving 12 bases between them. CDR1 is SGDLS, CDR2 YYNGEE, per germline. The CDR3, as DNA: TGTGCCAGCAGCGTAGACTGGGCAGCCCACGAGCAGTACTTC. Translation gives CASSVDWAAHEQYF.

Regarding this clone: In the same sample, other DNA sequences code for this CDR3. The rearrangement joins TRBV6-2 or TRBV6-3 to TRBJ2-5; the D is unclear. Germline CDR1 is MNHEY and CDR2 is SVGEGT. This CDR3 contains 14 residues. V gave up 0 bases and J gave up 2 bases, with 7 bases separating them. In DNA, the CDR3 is TGTGCCAGCAGTTACTCCCGGTCTCAAGAGACCCAGTACTTC. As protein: CASSYSRSQETQYF.